This TCR beta chain emerged from a study of T cell repertoires in aging, cancer and after chemotherapy. Whole-study context: Donor ages fell into six groups from 30 or younger up to 70 or older. Healthy donor repertoires were recorded over several months to years and showed clear clonal overlap.

Rearranged V-D-J TRB sequences were amplified with a mixed TRB-A/B primer pool. Each CDR3 protein gets one entry after TCRdb re-called the multiplex PCR reads with MiXCR. Of approximately 5,000 distinct CDR3 sequences in the sample, about 24% were seen once. Regarding this clonotype: Its antigen is still unknown.

Peripheral blood genomic DNA, not sorted cells or RNA, was the template. CDR3 size: 13 residues. The germline V and J ends were trimmed by 6 bases and 5 bases, with 13 bases remaining between them. Study findings and constraints: Compared with age-matched healthy donors, untreated hematological or solid cancer patients showed higher blood TCR clonality.

This TCR derives from a human donor in good health. Source material: blood. The rearrangement joins TRBV12-3 or TRBV12-4 to TRBJ1-1; TRBD1 is a possible D gene (6 bases). CDR3 sequence: CASSRQDETEAFF. DNA for the CDR3: TGTGCCAGCAGCCGACAGGACGAGACTGAAGCTTTCTTT.